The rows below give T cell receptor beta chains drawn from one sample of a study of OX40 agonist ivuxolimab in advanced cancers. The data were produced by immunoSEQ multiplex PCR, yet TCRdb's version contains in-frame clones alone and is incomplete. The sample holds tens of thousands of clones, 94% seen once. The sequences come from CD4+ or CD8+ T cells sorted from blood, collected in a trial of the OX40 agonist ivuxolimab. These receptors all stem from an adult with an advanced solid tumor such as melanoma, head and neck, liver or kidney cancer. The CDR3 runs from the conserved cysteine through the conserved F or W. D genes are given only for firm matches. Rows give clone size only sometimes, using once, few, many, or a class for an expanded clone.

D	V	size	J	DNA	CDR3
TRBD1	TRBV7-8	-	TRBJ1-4	TGTGCCAGCAGCCCACAGGGGGTGCTGAATGAAAAACTGTTTTTT	CASSPQGVLNEKLFF
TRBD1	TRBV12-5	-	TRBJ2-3	TGTGCTAGTGGTTCGGGACAGGGGGCTGCAGATACGCAGTATTTT	CASGSGQGAADTQYF
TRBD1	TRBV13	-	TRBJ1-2	TGTGCCAGCAGCTTGGGACAGGGCTACAATGGCTACACCTTC	CASSLGQGYNGYTF
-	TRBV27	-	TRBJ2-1	TGTGCCAGCAGTCACAGGGAAAGCTCCTACAATGAGCAGTTCTTC	CASSHRESSYNEQFF
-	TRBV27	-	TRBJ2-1	TGTGCCAGCAGCTTGACTCTCAGCTCCTACAATGAGCAGTTCTTC	CASSLTLSSYNEQFF
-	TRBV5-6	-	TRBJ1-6	TGTGCCAGCAGCGAAGGGGGGCGCCGTGCCCTCCACTTT	CASSEGGRRALHF
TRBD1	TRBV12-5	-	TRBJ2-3	TGTGCTAGTGGTTGGGGGACAGGGCCCACAGATACGCAGTATTTT	CASGWGTGPTDTQYF
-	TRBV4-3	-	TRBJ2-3	TGCGCCAGCAGCCAAAGACCCACCACAGATACGCAGTATTTT	CASSQRPTTDTQYF
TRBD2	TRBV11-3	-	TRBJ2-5	TGTGCCAGCAGCCAGACTAGCGGGTACCCCCCAGAGACCCAGTACTTC	CASSQTSGYPPETQYF
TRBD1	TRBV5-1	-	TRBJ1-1	TGCGCCAGCAGCTATACAGGGGGCGTGAACACTGAAGCTTTCTTT	CASSYTGGVNTEAFF
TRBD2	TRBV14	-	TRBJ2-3	TGTGCCAGCAGTCCCGGGACTAGCGGGAGGGCCATGGATACGCAGTATTTT	CASSPGTSGRAMDTQYF
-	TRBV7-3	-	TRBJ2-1	TGTGCCAGCAGCTTAACGGCTAGCCGATTCAATGAGCAGTTCTTC	CASSLTASRFNEQFF
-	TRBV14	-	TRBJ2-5	TGTGCCAGCAGCCAATGGGGGGACCGGGAGACCCAGTACTTC	CASSQWGDRETQYF
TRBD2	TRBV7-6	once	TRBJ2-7	TGTGCCAGCAGCTTAGATGGGACTAGCGTCTACGAGCAGTACTTC	CASSLDGTSVYEQYF
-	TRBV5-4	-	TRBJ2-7	TGTGCCAGCAGCTTTCCGACCGCGACCAAAGACTACGAGCAGTACTTC	CASSFPTATKDYEQYF
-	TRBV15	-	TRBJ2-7	TGTGCCACCAGAGCCGAGGGGGATTCGGACTCCTACGAGCAGTACTTC	CATRAEGDSDSYEQYF
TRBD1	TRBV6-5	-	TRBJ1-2	TGTGCCAGCAGCCACCGGACAGGATTCTATGGCTACACCTTC	CASSHRTGFYGYTF
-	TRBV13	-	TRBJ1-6	TGTGCCAGCAGCCTCGTTGGGGAAGGGCGTAAGCCCCTCCACTTT	CASSLVGEGRKPLHF
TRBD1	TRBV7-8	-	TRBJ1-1	TGTGCCAGCAGCTTAGAGGACAGGTACACTGAAGCTTTCTTT	CASSLEDRYTEAFF
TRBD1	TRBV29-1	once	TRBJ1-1	TGCAGCGCTGACGGGTGGGACAGAACCAACATGAACACTGAAGCTTTCTTT	CSADGWDRTNMNTEAFF
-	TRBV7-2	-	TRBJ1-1	TGTGCCAGCAGCTTAGGGCAGCTTGAAGCTTTCTTT	CASSLGQLEAFF
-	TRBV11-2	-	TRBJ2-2	TGTGCCAGCAGCTTAGTCCCCGGGGAGCTGTTTTTT	CASSLVPGELFF
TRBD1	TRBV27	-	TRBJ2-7	TGTGCCAGCTCGGACAGGGGAAGCGGCGAGCAGTACTTC	CASSDRGSGEQYF
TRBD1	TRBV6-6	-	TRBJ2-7	TGTGCCAGCAGTTATTTCCGGGACAGGGGAGGCGAGCAGTACTTC	CASSYFRDRGGEQYF
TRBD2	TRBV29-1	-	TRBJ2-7	TGCAGCGTTGACGGCGACCGGGGCGGGGGGGCTGGCTACGAGCAGTACTTC	CSVDGDRGGGAGYEQYF
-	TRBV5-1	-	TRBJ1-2	TGCGCCAGCAGCTTGGAAGACAGCATCAACTATGGCTACACCTTC	CASSLEDSINYGYTF
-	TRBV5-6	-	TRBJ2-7	TGTGCCAGCAGCTTGGGCCGGGGTGGGTACGAGCAGTACTTC	CASSLGRGGYEQYF
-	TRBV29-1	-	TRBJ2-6	TGCAGCGTTGAAGATCGGGACACCCCGGAACCCAACGTCCTGACTTTC	CSVEDRDTPEPNVLTF
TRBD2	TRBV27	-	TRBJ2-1	TGTGCCAGCATAGGAGGGTGGCTAGCGGGATACAATGAGCAGTTCTTC	CASIGGWLAGYNEQFF
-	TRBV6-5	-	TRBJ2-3	TGTGCCAGCAGTTACATGGGGGGCACAGATACGCAGTATTTT	CASSYMGGTDTQYF
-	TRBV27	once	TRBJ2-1	TGTGCCAGCGAGTCCGGGGCGTACAATGAGCAGTTCTTC	CASESGAYNEQFF
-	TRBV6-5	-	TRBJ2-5	TGTGCCAGCAGTCTAAATCAAGAGACCCAGTACTTC	CASSLNQETQYF
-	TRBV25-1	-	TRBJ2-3	TGTGCCAGCAGTTGGGTGGGCGCGGTAGATACGCAGTATTTT	CASSWVGAVDTQYF